The following is a T cell receptor beta chain sequence with its context. This sample stems from a study of siplizumab effects on memory and regulatory T cells. Per the germline V gene, CDR1 is SGDLS and CDR2 is YYNGEE. CDR3 length equals 17 residues. J gave up 1 base and V 4 bases, and 13 bases lay outside the gene matches. Profiling relied on immunoSEQ multiplex PCR, and the TCRdb table lists in-frame clones only, not all of them. The profile shows around 100,000 clones, around nine tenths of them singletons. This chain connects TRBV9 to TRBJ1-1; 7 nucleotides agree with TRBD1. The clonotype originates from a human donor in good health. Sequencing was done on a sample of non-Treg CD4+ T cells sorted from blood. The CDR3 region has the DNA TGTGCCAGCAGCCCACCCAACAGGGGATTAACGAACACTGAAGCTTTCTTT. Amino acid sequence: CASSPPNRGLTNTEAFF.